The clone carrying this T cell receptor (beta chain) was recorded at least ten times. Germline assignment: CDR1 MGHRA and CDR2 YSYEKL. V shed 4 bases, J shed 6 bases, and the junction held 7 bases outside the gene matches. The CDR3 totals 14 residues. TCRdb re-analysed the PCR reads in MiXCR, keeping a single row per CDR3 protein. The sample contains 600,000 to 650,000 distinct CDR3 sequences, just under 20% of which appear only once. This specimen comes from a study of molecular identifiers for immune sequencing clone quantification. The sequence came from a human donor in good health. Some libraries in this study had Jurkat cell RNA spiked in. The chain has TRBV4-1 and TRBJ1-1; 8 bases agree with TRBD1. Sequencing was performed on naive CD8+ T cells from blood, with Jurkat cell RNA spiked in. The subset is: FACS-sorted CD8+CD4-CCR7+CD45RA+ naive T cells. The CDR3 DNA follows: TGCGCCAGCAGCCTTGACAGGGGTTTCGCTGAAGCTTTCTTT. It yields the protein CASSLDRGFAEAFF.